These 24 T cell receptor beta chains were sequenced from one sample in a study of T cells and Merkel cell carcinoma outcomes. Using immunoSEQ multiplex PCR, the repertoire was profiled, and TCRdb retains in-frame clones only, with some absent. The sample carries roughly 4,800 clones, around 84% recorded once. The source material was tumor tissue from Merkel cell carcinoma. Receptor source: a human donor with Merkel cell carcinoma.

In DNA, the CDR3 is TGTGCCAGCAGCTTACGGGGCCACGGGGATGAGCAGTTCTTC. Amino acids: CASSLRGHGDEQFF. The chain joins TRBV7-8 to TRBJ2-1; perhaps D is TRBD1 or TRBD2 (5 bases each). Germline lookup yields CDR1 SGHVS and CDR2 FQNEAQ. The ends were cut back, 2 bases at V and 8 bases at J, with 13 bases in the middle. The CDR3 is 14 residues long. Drawing the rest from reference TRBV7-8 and TRBJ2-1, the complete variable domain is GAGVSQSPRYKVAKRGQDVALRCDPISGHVSLFWYQQALGQGPEFLTYFQNEAQLDKSGLPSDRFFAERPEGSVSTLKIQRTQQEDSAVYLCASSLRGHGDEQFFGPGTRLTVL.

J is TRBJ2-2 and V is TRBV28, with 10 bases aligning to TRBD1. With V trimmed by 4 bases and J by 2 bases, 1 base remained unmatched. The CDR3 spans 15 residues. CDR1 is MDHEN and CDR2 is SYDVKM in the germline V gene. In nucleotides, the CDR3 is TGTGCCAGCAGTTGGACAGGGGGAAACACCGGGGAGCTGTTTTTT. Its protein product is CASSWTGGNTGELFF.

Note on this clone: Different DNA sequences within this sample yield the same CDR3. The chain recombines TRBV11-2 with TRBJ2-2, with TRBD2 matching 16 bases. The CDR3 has 17 residues. V shed 4 bases and J 7 bases; nucleotides not matched to a gene: 6. CDR1 is SGHAT, CDR2 FQNNGV, per germline. This CDR3 reads CASSSGLAGGYHGELFF. CDR3 coding DNA: TGTGCCAGCAGCTCGGGACTAGCGGGGGGGTACCACGGGGAGCTGTTTTTT.

The rearrangement uses TRBV7-9 and TRBJ2-7; 12 positions agree with TRBD2. Trimming at V came to 5 bases and at J to 3 bases, leaving 8 bases not matched to a gene. CDR3 length: 16 residues. Germline V lookup: CDR1 SEHNR, CDR2 FQNEAQ (reference sequence). This CDR3 reads CASSPRLAGDLYEQYF. CDR3 nucleotides: TGTGCCAGCAGCCCCCGACTAGCGGGGGACCTCTACGAGCAGTACTTC.

In DNA, the CDR3 is TGTGCCAGCAGTACCTCAAAAGCGTCAGCGGGCCCCATTGATACAGATACGCAGTATTTT. Translating it yields CASSTSKASAGPIDTDTQYF. V usage is TRBV27 and J usage is TRBJ2-3; maybe TRBD2 (6 bases). V gave up 5 bases and J gave up 3 bases, with 30 bases separating them. The germline V gene encodes CDR1 MNHEY and CDR2 SMNVEV (reference sequence). The CDR3 has 20 residues.

This clone was seen only once. The gene calls are TRBV15 and TRBJ2-7; possibly TRBD2 for D (5 bases). V lost 1 base to trimming and J lost 1 base, with 14 bases between them. Germline loops: CDR1 LNHNV, CDR2 YYDKDF (reference sequence). The CDR3 sequence is 16 residues long. The CDR3 here is CATSRGIVSGSYEQYF. CDR3 bases: TGTGCCACCAGCAGAGGAATAGTGTCGGGGTCCTACGAGCAGTACTTC. Variable domain in full (rest from reference TRBV15 and TRBJ2-7): DAMVIQNPRYQVTQFGKPVTLSCSQTLNHNVMYWYQQKSSQAPKLLFHYYDKDFNNEADTPDNFQSRRPNTSFCFLDIRSPGLGDTAMYLCATSRGIVSGSYEQYFGPGTRLTVT.

The rearrangement links TRBV6-4 to TRBJ1-4; D not resolved. Germline CDR1 reads MRHNA; CDR2 reads SNTAGT. The CDR3 is made up of 15 amino acids. The ends were cut back, 0 bases at V and 8 bases at J, with 13 bases in the middle. The CDR3 region is CASSDSTGVQEKLFF. CDR3 DNA: TGTGCCAGCAGTGACTCGACCGGGGTGCAGGAAAAACTGTTTTTT.

J is TRBJ2-5 and V is TRBV4-1, with 7 bases identical to TRBD2. The CDR3 runs to 12 residues. The V gene's germline CDR1 is MGHRA and CDR2 YSYEKL. V was pared by 4 bases and J by 7 bases, with 3 bases of the junction left unmatched. The CDR3 loop is CASSLPGGTQYF. The CDR3 DNA sequence: TGCGCCAGCAGCCTACCGGGGGGGACCCAGTACTTC.

The chain couples TRBV18 to TRBJ1-4; unclear D gene. CDR1 and CDR2 (germline): KGHSH, LQKENI. Deletions cut 0 bases from V and 7 bases from J, with 9 bases between. The CDR3 loop spans 14 amino acids. This CDR3 reads CASSPPMDGEKLFF. CDR3 in DNA: TGTGCCAGCTCACCACCGATGGACGGTGAAAAACTGTTTTTT.

The chain joins TRBV11-2 to TRBJ2-5, with 11 bases identical to TRBD2. This CDR3 is built from 14 residues. Germline lookup yields CDR1 SGHAT and CDR2 FQNNGV. V lost 5 bases, J lost 2 bases, and 1 base stayed unmatched. CDR3 DNA: TGTGCCAGCAGCACTAGCGGGGGACAAGAGACCCAGTACTTC. Translated, it gives CASSTSGGQETQYF.

The rearrangement links TRBV14 to TRBJ1-6, with D possibly being TRBD1 (5 bases). The V gene lost 4 bases and the J gene lost 8 bases, with 12 bases spanning the gap. The CDR3 runs 14 residues. Looked up from germline, CDR1 is SGHDN and CDR2 is FVKESK. This CDR3 reads CASSPGLGDSPLHF. The CDR3 DNA follows: TGTGCCAGCAGCCCGGGACTTGGGGATTCACCCCTCCACTTT.

This chain links TRBV7-2 with TRBJ2-7; TRBD1 agrees at 7 bases. V shed 5 bases and J 3 bases; nucleotides not matched to a gene: 7. The CDR3 is 14 amino acids. CDR1 is SGHTA and CDR2 is FQGNSA in the germline V gene. The CDR3 here is CASSHRDSNYEQYF. In DNA, the CDR3 is TGTGCCAGCAGCCACCGGGACAGTAACTACGAGCAGTACTTC.

The chain combines TRBV2 with TRBJ2-7; perhaps TRBD2 as D (6 bases). This CDR3 contains 12 residues. The V and J ends lost 6 bases and 4 bases respectively, with 10 bases between them. Germline lookup yields CDR1 SNHLY and CDR2 FYNNEI. CDR3 amino acids: CASSPSGYEQYF. The DNA for the CDR3 is TGTGCCAGCAGCCCCAGCGGGTACGAGCAGTACTTC.

The rearrangement links TRBV19 to TRBJ1-3, with TRBD1 matching over 9 bases. The CDR3 runs to 14 residues. With V trimmed by 11 bases and J by 4 bases, 9 bases remained unmatched. Germline V lookup: CDR1 LNHDA, CDR2 SQIVND (reference sequence). CDR3 DNA: TGTGCCGCCCGGACAGGGGCGAGCGGAAACACCATATATTTT. It codes for CAARTGASGNTIYF. Supplemented by reference TRBV19 and TRBJ1-3, the full variable domain reads DGGITQSPKYLFRKEGQNVTLSCEQNLNHDAMYWYRQDPGQGLRLIYYSQIVNDFQKGDIAEGYSVSREKKESFPLTVTSAQKNPTAFYLCAARTGASGNTIYFGEGSWLTVV.

J is TRBJ1-2 and V is TRBV12-5, with a possible D match to TRBD1 (5 bases). From germline, CDR1 is LGHNT and CDR2 FRNRAP. The CDR3 contains 16 residues. V lost 0 bases, J lost 3 bases, and 14 bases lay in between. CDR3 DNA sequence: TGTGCTAGTGGTTTGGTCCAGGGTTTATTGGACTATGGCTACACCTTC. The encoded protein is CASGLVQGLLDYGYTF.

This sequence joins TRBV19 and TRBJ1-2; TRBD1 matches 8 bases. The CDR3 spans 14 residues. Germline V gene sequence: CDR1 LNHDA, CDR2 SQIVND (reference sequence). The J segment lost 4 bases and the V segment lost 6 bases, leaving 7 bases of the junction unmatched. The CDR3: CASRRQGLIYGYTF. CDR3 nucleotides: TGTGCCAGTAGGCGACAGGGGTTAATCTATGGCTACACCTTC.

CDR3 in amino acids: CASSQALGSGGLYEQYF. The CDR3 DNA sequence: TGCGCCAGCAGCCAAGCCCTGGGTAGCGGGGGGCTCTACGAGCAGTACTTC. The chain recombines TRBV4-3 with TRBJ2-7; the match to TRBD2 covers 10 bases. V shed 1 base and J 3 bases; nucleotides not matched to a gene: 9. CDR3 length: 17 amino acids. Looked up from germline, CDR1 is LGHNA and CDR2 is YSLEER.

V usage is TRBV2 and J usage is TRBJ1-5; D is perhaps TRBD1 (5 bases). Germline CDR1 and CDR2: SNHLY and FYNNEI. V shed 5 bases and J shed 5 bases, with 13 bases lying between them. The CDR3 is 14 amino acids. DNA of the CDR3: TGTGCCAGCAGTTCGACAGCCCCCGATCAGCCCCAGCATTTT. It encodes CASSSTAPDQPQHF.

The genes are TRBV6-5 and TRBJ2-7; the match to TRBD2 covers 7 bases. The V gene end was trimmed by 5 bases and the J gene end by 1 base; junction bases not matched to a gene: 5. In germline, CDR1 is MNHEY, CDR2 SVGAGI. The CDR3 is 14 residues long. In nucleotides, the CDR3 is TGTGCCAGCAGTCGGCCGGGGGGATCCTACGAGCAGTACTTC. It codes for CASSRPGGSYEQYF.

The chain uses TRBV18 and TRBJ1-1, with TRBD1 matching over 11 bases. Looked up from germline, CDR1 is KGHSH and CDR2 is LQKENI. The CDR3 has 14 residues. J lost 5 bases, V lost 6 bases, and 5 bases had no gene match. This CDR3 reads CASSPGTGGTEAFF. In nucleotides, the CDR3 is TGTGCCAGCTCCCCTGGGACAGGGGGGACTGAAGCTTTCTTT.

This clone has just a few counts. The same CDR3 arises from other DNA sequences in this sample as well. V gene TRBV13 combines with J gene TRBJ2-2; 10 bases map to TRBD2. This CDR3 region has 15 residues. V lost 5 bases to trimming and J lost 6 bases; unmatched junction nucleotides: 6. In germline, CDR1 is PRHDT, CDR2 FYEKMQ (reference sequence). This CDR3 is CASSASGRAAGELFF. CDR3 nucleotide sequence: TGTGCCAGCAGCGCAAGCGGGAGGGCCGCCGGGGAGCTGTTTTTT.

V usage is TRBV5-4 and J usage is TRBJ1-2, with D possibly TRBD1 on 5 matching bases. The length of the CDR3 is 15 residues. The germline V gene encodes CDR1 SGHNT and CDR2 YYREEE (reference sequence). Trimming removed 1 base at V and 7 bases at J, with 17 bases between. The CDR3 coding sequence is TGTGCCAGCAGCTTGTTGGCGACTGAGAGGGGTGGCTACACCTTC. This gives the protein CASSLLATERGGYTF.

The rearrangement joins TRBV19 to TRBJ2-1; 9 positions agree with TRBD2. This CDR3 comprises 14 residues. V gave up 5 bases and J gave up 3 bases; unmatched junction bases: 2. The germline CDR1 and CDR2 sequences are LNHDA and SQIVND (reference sequence). The CDR3 nucleotides are TGTGCCAGTAGTTCGACTAGCGGCTACAATGAGCAGTTCTTC. Its translation is CASSSTSGYNEQFF.

This clone was observed a few times. The chain recombines TRBV11-2 with TRBJ2-1; unclear D gene. V shed 4 bases and J shed 6 bases, with 22 bases lying between them. Germline loops: CDR1 SGHAT, CDR2 FQNNGV. This CDR3 spans 17 amino acids. The CDR3 is CASSSRDLAYSFNEQFF. DNA of the CDR3: TGTGCCAGCAGCTCTAGAGACCTGGCCTACTCATTCAATGAGCAGTTCTTC.